This T cell receptor (beta chain) stems from a study of blood T cell repertoires in COVID-19. The repertoire was sequenced with immunoSEQ multiplex PCR; TCRdb's copy has only in-frame clones and lacks some. Of roughly 230,000 clones listed, 80% to 90% are singletons. V shed 5 bases and J 6 bases; nucleotides not matched to a gene: 3. From germline, CDR1 is MNHEY and CDR2 SMNVEV (reference sequence). There are 13 residues in the CDR3. The receptor's source is a woman between 40 and 55 years old who had recovered from COVID-19. The chain couples TRBV27 to TRBJ1-4, with TRBD1 matching 7 bases. The sample taken for sequencing was peripheral blood. CDR3 sequence: CASSRQGHEKLFF. DNA for the CDR3: TGTGCCAGCAGTCGACAGGGCCATGAAAAACTGTTTTTT.